This T cell receptor beta chain is from a study of OX40 agonist ivuxolimab in advanced cancers. The overall study: Ivuxolimab doses were 0.01, 0.1, 0.3, 1.5, 3 or 10 mg/kg every 2 weeks. Averaging about 60 years in age, with a range of roughly 20 to 79, the cohort was around 87% male.

CDR1 MNHNY and CDR2 SVGAGI come from the germline V gene (reference sequence). The CDR3 totals 15 residues. Trimming removed 6 bases from V and 4 bases from J; junction bases left unmatched: 10. Profiling relied on immunoSEQ multiplex PCR, and the TCRdb table lists in-frame clones only, not all of them. The data show roughly 100,000 clones, 87% seen once. This clone came up a few times. The material was CD4+ or CD8+ T cells sorted from blood, obtained in a trial of the OX40 agonist ivuxolimab. The sequence was obtained from an adult with an advanced solid tumor such as melanoma, head and neck, liver or kidney cancer. The chain joins TRBV6-6 to TRBJ1-2, with 8 bases fitting TRBD1. CDR3 protein: CASRPPTGAGYGYTF. CDR3 in DNA: TGTGCCAGCAGACCGCCGACAGGGGCCGGCTATGGCTACACCTTC.